Presented here are 18 T cell receptor beta chains from one specimen sequenced in a study of shared clonotypes between healthy human individuals. Measured with immunoSEQ multiplex PCR; TCRdb has only the in-frame clones, and not every one. The sample includes about 600,000 clones, about 97% of them seen just once. The sequenced material came from naive CD4+ T cells sorted from blood. Subset described: CD45RA+ positively selected. The receptors were sampled from a woman between 25 and 40 years old in good health.

The chain combines TRBV21-1 with TRBJ2-1; the tabulated D call, TRBD2, remains unverified against the DNA. TRBV21-1 is tagged as a pseudogene. The CDR3 spans 18 residues. CDR3 DNA: TGTGCCAGCAGCAAAGCGCTGGGACTAGCGGTTTCTAGCAATGAGCAGTTCTTC. Translated, it gives CASSKALGLAVSSNEQFF.

The V and J genes are TRBV29-1 and TRBJ2-7; 9 bases line up with TRBD1. V lost 5 bases, J lost 6 bases, and 11 bases stayed unmatched. CDR3 length equals 14 residues. Germline values: CDR1 SQVTM, CDR2 ANQGSEA. The CDR3 here is CSVSPDRGIGEQYF. The CDR3 DNA sequence: TGCAGCGTTTCTCCGGACAGGGGAATCGGCGAGCAGTACTTC.

On this clone itself: Other DNA sequences in the same sample also yield this CDR3. The V gene is TRBV28, the J gene TRBJ1-2; D possibly corresponds to TRBD1 (6 bases). V lost 5 bases, J lost 2 bases, and 9 bases lay in between. Germline V lookup: CDR1 MDHEN, CDR2 SYDVKM. CDR3 length: 13 residues. CDR3 amino acids: CASSQDRNYGYTF. The DNA for the CDR3 is TGTGCCAGCAGTCAGGACAGAAACTATGGCTACACCTTC.

The chain is built from TRBV28 and TRBJ1-2; D not certain. The CDR3 has 15 amino acids. The V end was cut by 3 bases, the J end by 3 bases, with 14 bases between. Germline V gene data show CDR1 as MDHEN and CDR2 as SYDVKM. CDR3 sequence reads: CASSFSRGVYYGYTF. The DNA of the CDR3 is TGTGCCAGCAGTTTCTCCCGTGGAGTCTACTATGGCTACACCTTC.

This rearrangement joins TRBV28 to TRBJ1-3; 7 bases agree with TRBD1. Germline CDR1 is MDHEN and CDR2 is SYDVKM. The CDR3 sequence is 15 residues long. V dropped 5 bases and J dropped 3; count of bases not matched to a gene: 7. The CDR3 DNA reads as TGTGCCAGCAGTGGGGACAGTCTTCTTGGAAACACCATATATTTT. Encoded protein: CASSGDSLLGNTIYF. Based on the CDR3 plus reference TRBV28 and TRBJ1-3, the full variable domain is DVKVTQSSRYLVKRTGEKVFLECVQDMDHENMFWYRQDPGLGLRLIYFSYDVKMKEKGDIPEGYSVSREKKERFSLILESASTNQTSMYLCASSGDSLLGNTIYFGEGSWLTVV.

The chain is built from TRBV7-8 and TRBJ2-5; D might be TRBD2 (6 bases). CDR3 length equals 13 residues. Germline V gene sequence: CDR1 SGHVS, CDR2 FQNEAQ. V was clipped by 4 bases and J by 1 base, with 7 bases between them. Written as DNA, the CDR3 is TGTGCCAGCAGCTGGACTATCCAAGAGACCCAGTACTTC. It translates to CASSWTIQETQYF. Combining the CDR3 with reference TRBV7-8 and TRBJ2-5 gives the whole variable domain GAGVSQSPRYKVAKRGQDVALRCDPISGHVSLFWYQQALGQGPEFLTYFQNEAQLDKSGLPSDRFFAERPEGSVSTLKIQRTQQEDSAVYLCASSWTIQETQYFGPGTRLLVL.

This chain connects TRBV15 to TRBJ1-1; D is uncertain. The germline gives CDR1 LNHNV, CDR2 YYDKDF (reference sequence). The CDR3 sequence is 17 residues long. V was pared by 2 bases and J by 1 base, with 17 bases between. CDR3: CATSRSHLGAANTEAFF. CDR3 in DNA: TGTGCCACCAGCAGATCGCACTTGGGCGCGGCGAACACTGAAGCTTTCTTT.

This chain connects TRBV5-1 to TRBJ2-1, with 9 nucleotides matching TRBD2. The CDR3 covers 17 residues. The germline V gene encodes CDR1 SGHRS and CDR2 YFSETQ. J gave up 4 bases and V 0 bases, and 8 bases lay outside the gene matches. The CDR3 DNA sequence: TGCGCCAGCAGCTTGGAGGCTAGCGGGATAAGATACAATGAGCAGTTCTTC. Residues: CASSLEASGIRYNEQFF.

J is TRBJ2-6 and V is TRBV7-9; TRBD1 matches at 8 bases. This CDR3 is built from 13 residues. The germline V gene has CDR1 SEHNR and CDR2 FQNEAQ (reference sequence). Trimming removed 11 bases from V and 4 bases from J; junction bases left unmatched: 4. The CDR3: CAWTGTGANVLTF. CDR3 in DNA: TGTGCCTGGACAGGGACCGGGGCCAACGTCCTGACTTTC.

V is TRBV11-2 and J is TRBJ2-1; TRBD2 aligns across 10 bases. This CDR3 comprises 15 residues. V gave up 5 bases and J gave up 7 bases; unmatched junction bases: 8. CDR1 and CDR2 from the germline V gene are SGHAT and FQNNGV. CDR3 region: CASSSPGLALNEQFF. CDR3 in DNA: TGTGCCAGCAGCAGCCCGGGACTAGCGTTGAATGAGCAGTTCTTC.

This chain links TRBV27 with TRBJ2-3; no reliable D call. In germline, CDR1 is MNHEY, CDR2 SMNVEV (reference sequence). Trimming cost V 3 bases and J 7 bases, with 11 bases left between them. CDR3 length equals 13 residues. In DNA, the CDR3 is TGTGCCAGCAGTTTCCCCCCCCGAAATACGCAGTATTTT. Encoded protein: CASSFPPRNTQYF.

On this clone: The sample contains more than one DNA sequence encoding this CDR3. The genes are TRBV2 and TRBJ2-7; maybe TRBD1 (6 bases). This CDR3 has 12 residues. Trimming shortened V by 4 bases and J by 4 bases, and 8 bases separated the two germline ends. CDR1 and CDR2 from the germline V gene are SNHLY and FYNNEI. In DNA, the CDR3 is TGTGCCAGCAGTGTACAGGGATACGAGCAGTACTTC. This sequence encodes CASSVQGYEQYF.

The chain links TRBV7-9 to TRBJ2-1; D may correspond to TRBD1 or TRBD2 (5 bases each). The CDR3 spans 19 residues. Germline values: CDR1 SEHNR, CDR2 FQNEAQ (reference sequence). V lost 2 bases, J lost 0 bases, and 20 bases lay in between. Here the CDR3 reads CASSLSGRPRLSSYNEQFF. The CDR3 bases are TGTGCCAGCAGCTTATCGGGACGCCCCCGTTTGAGCTCCTACAATGAGCAGTTCTTC.

This chain uses TRBV6-6 with TRBJ1-1, with D unresolved. The CDR3 has 14 amino acids. V shed 5 bases and J shed 0 bases, with 10 bases lying between them. CDR1 is MNHNY, CDR2 SVGAGI, per germline (reference sequence). The CDR3 loop reads CASSGGKLNTEAFF. The CDR3 DNA sequence: TGTGCCAGCAGTGGCGGCAAATTGAACACTGAAGCTTTCTTT.

This sequence joins TRBV19 and TRBJ2-4; D is ambiguous. CDR3 length: 14 amino acids. Trimming cost V 5 bases and J 6 bases, with 14 bases left between them. Germline CDR1 and CDR2: LNHDA and SQIVND (reference sequence). In nucleotides, the CDR3 is TGTGCCAGTAGTTTTGGCCGAGCAGGAAACATTCAGTACTTC. Translating it yields CASSFGRAGNIQYF.

The chain couples TRBV2 to TRBJ2-5; D is possibly TRBD1 or TRBD2 (5 bases each). CDR1 is SNHLY and CDR2 is FYNNEI in the germline V gene. The CDR3 loop spans 16 amino acids. V was pared by 6 bases and J by 3 bases, with 20 bases between. The CDR3 here is CASSLGASWDEETQYF. The CDR3 coding sequence is TGTGCCAGCAGCCTTGGGGCTAGCTGGGACGAAGAGACCCAGTACTTC.

V gene TRBV7-9 combines with J gene TRBJ2-2; 7 bases are shared with TRBD2. Germline CDR1 is SEHNR and CDR2 is FQNEAQ (reference sequence). J gave up 4 bases and V 5 bases, and 16 bases lay outside the gene matches. The CDR3 contains 18 residues. CDR3 amino acids: CASSPNGRGLGSTGELFF. In DNA form, the CDR3 reads TGTGCCAGCAGCCCCAACGGACGAGGACTAGGGTCCACCGGGGAGCTGTTTTTT.

This chain uses TRBV11-2 with TRBJ2-1, with a weak D call TRBD2 (5 bases). V shed 5 bases and J shed 9 bases, with 11 bases lying between them. Germline assignment: CDR1 SGHAT and CDR2 FQNNGV. This CDR3 has 12 amino acids. CDR3 in DNA: TGTGCCAGCAGCACCACTAGAGCTGAGCAGTTCTTC. It encodes CASSTTRAEQFF.